This TCR beta chain derives from a study of blood T cell repertoires in COVID-19. The Seattle patients joined while their infection was active and were tracked longitudinally afterward. In the authors' methods: Reference gene primers were amplified, and this amplification served to estimate nucleated cell counts. The data were produced by immunoSEQ multiplex PCR, yet TCRdb's version contains in-frame clones alone and is incomplete. The V and J calls and clone size were taken over from that table, and D and trimming were inferred from the DNA. This sample has around 220,000 clones, with roughly nine tenths found just once. Germline V gene sequence: CDR1 SGHDT, CDR2 YYEEEE. There are 15 residues in the CDR3. The trim removed 0 bases at V and 6 bases at J, leaving 3 bases unmatched. This clone showed up just once.

This TCR was sampled from a woman between 45 and 60 years old with COVID-19, enrolled during active disease. V and J are TRBV5-6 and TRBJ2-2, with 9 bases that match TRBD1. The sequencing input was peripheral blood. CDR3 DNA: TGTGCCAGCAGCTTGGTGGACAGGGGACCCGGGGAGCTGTTTTTT. It encodes CASSLVDRGPGELFF.